Below are 12 T cell receptor beta chains sequenced from a single sample in a study of blood T cells in healthy people across ages. A second PCR, run for about 7 to 11 cycles, used a sample-barcoded 5' primer plus a J-beta primer mix. Via MiXCR, TCRdb re-called the 5' RACE reads, giving one row per CDR3 protein. The sample records 550,000 to 750,000 distinct CDR3 sequences, around 21% being singletons. The source material was blood. The receptor source for this set is a man aged 65-85 years in good health.

J is TRBJ2-4 and V is TRBV20-1; D ambiguous. Between the trimmed V and J ends, which lost 3 bases and 0 bases, there was a span of 12 bases. The CDR3 extends over 15 amino acids. Germline CDR1 DFQATT, CDR2 SNEGSKA (reference sequence). CDR3 protein: CSASGLPLAKNIQYF. CDR3 nucleotides: TGCAGTGCTAGTGGGCTCCCCCTAGCCAAAAACATTCAGTACTTC.

This clonotype was found a few times. The V gene is TRBV9, the J gene TRBJ2-1, with D hard to call. Germline CDR1 reads SGDLS; CDR2 reads YYNGEE. The CDR3 runs 13 residues. The V gene lost 1 base and the J gene lost 4 bases, with 6 bases spanning the gap. Written as DNA, the CDR3 is TGTGCCAGCAGCGTAACGAGTTACAATGAGCAGTTCTTC. Translation: CASSVTSYNEQFF.

Details on this clonotype: An end of the junction does not agree with germline; a read error may underlie this. The rearrangement links TRBV7-9 to TRBJ2-7, with D maybe TRBD1 (6 bases). CDR1 is SEHNR and CDR2 is FQNEAQ in the germline V gene (reference sequence). The CDR3 loop spans 14 amino acids. CDR3 nucleotides: TGTGCCAGCAGCTTAGCTGGGACAATAGGAGAAAGCTTCTTC. Translating it yields CASSLAGTIGESFF.

This clonotype was seen many times. The CDR3 is CASAMDSGMTSGTKNIQYF. For the CDR3, the DNA is TGTGCCAGCGCCATGGATAGCGGGATGACTTCGGGGACCAAAAACATTCAGTACTTC. This chain links TRBV6-2 or TRBV6-3 with TRBJ2-4, with TRBD2 identical over 8 bases. This CDR3 spans 19 amino acids. The germline gives CDR1 MNHEY, CDR2 SVGEGT. V lost 8 bases and J lost 2; bases outside the gene matches: 20.

Here the CDR3 DNA reads TGCAGTGCTAGGTGGGGATCCTACGAGCAGTACTTC. Translation: CSARWGSYEQYF. The genes are TRBV20-1 and TRBJ2-5; D is undetermined. The closer fit of TRBJ2-7 to the DNA end suggests the J call may be wrong. Germline CDR1 and CDR2: DFQATT and SNEGSKA (reference sequence). The CDR3 contains 12 residues.

This clonotype has a handful of counts. The chain carries TRBV28 and TRBJ1-2; D is undetermined. Germline V CDR1 and CDR2: MDHEN, SYDVKM. The CDR3 runs to 14 residues. Trimming removed 3 bases from V and 2 bases from J, with 10 bases in between. The CDR3 is CASSFPGKNYGYTF. For the CDR3, the DNA is TGTGCCAGCAGTTTTCCGGGGAAAAACTATGGCTACACCTTC.

This clonotype has ten or more counts. This rearrangement joins TRBV29-1 to TRBJ1-3; 7 nucleotides agree with TRBD1. This CDR3 region has 13 residues. Trimming cost V 7 bases and J 1 base; bases outside gene matches: 4. CDR1 is SQVTM, CDR2 ANQGSEA, per germline. The CDR3 sequence: CSAQQGSGNTIYF. In nucleotides, the CDR3 is TGCAGCGCTCAACAGGGGTCTGGAAACACCATATATTTT.

The table lists this clonotype with many counts. The chain couples TRBV7-2 to TRBJ2-5; TRBD2 aligns across 12 bases. CDR1 and CDR2 (germline): SGHTA, FQGNSA. The CDR3 runs 16 residues. V shed 5 bases, J shed 0 bases, and the junction held 4 bases outside the gene matches. The CDR3 is CASSPLAGGYQETQYF. CDR3 nucleotide sequence: TGTGCCAGCAGCCCTCTAGCGGGAGGGTACCAAGAGACCCAGTACTTC.

This clonotype appeared many times. The V call is TRBV2, the J call TRBJ2-1, with 12 bases aligning to TRBD2. This CDR3 contains 16 residues. Germline V gene data show CDR1 as SNHLY and CDR2 as FYNNEI. With V trimmed by 3 bases and J by 8 bases, 8 bases remained unmatched. This CDR3 is CASSDIGLAGQDEQFF. As DNA, the CDR3 is TGTGCCAGCAGTGATATTGGACTAGCGGGACAAGATGAGCAGTTCTTC. Supplemented by reference TRBV2 and TRBJ2-1, the full variable domain reads EPEVTQTPSHQVTQMGQEVILRCVPISNHLYFYWYRQILGQKVEFLVSFYNNEISEKSEIFDDQFSVERPDGSNFTLKIRSTKLEDSAMYFCASSDIGLAGQDEQFFGPGTRLTVL.

This clonotype has just a few counts. This rearrangement joins TRBV20-1 to TRBJ2-3; 10 nucleotides line up with TRBD2. Germline CDR1 is DFQATT and CDR2 is SNEGSKA (reference sequence). CDR3 length equals 13 residues. CDR3 DNA sequence: TGCGGATCTCTGGTAGCGGGAGGAAATACGCAGTATTTT. Protein sequence: CGSLVAGGNTQYF.

This sequence joins TRBV20-1 and TRBJ1-6; TRBD1 might be the D (5 bases). V lost 0 bases and J 0 bases, leaving 15 bases between the germline ends. Germline assignment: CDR1 DFQATT and CDR2 SNEGSKA (reference sequence). This CDR3 contains 18 residues. The DNA for the CDR3 is TGCAGTGCTAGAGATTGGGCAGGGAAGAGCTCCTATAATTCACCCCTCCACTTT. Translation gives CSARDWAGKSSYNSPLHF.

This clonotype was seen only a few times. V usage is TRBV28 and J usage is TRBJ2-1; 9 bases fit TRBD2. The V gene's germline CDR1 is MDHEN and CDR2 SYDVKM. V shed 7 bases and J 7 bases; nucleotides not matched to a gene: 11. The CDR3 contains 15 residues. CDR3 protein: CASIPVGGRVNEQFF. The CDR3 DNA reads as TGTGCCAGCATACCAGTGGGCGGGAGGGTGAATGAGCAGTTCTTC.